What follows describes a single TCR beta chain. The sample contains more than one DNA sequence encoding this CDR3. Assay: immunoSEQ multiplex PCR; the TCRdb copy retains only in-frame clones and omits some. The sample carries hundreds of thousands of clones, roughly 88% recorded once. This entry is derived from a study of blood T cell repertoires in COVID-19. Germline-derived CDR1 and CDR2 are SNHLY and FYNNEI. The trim removed 6 bases at V and 1 base at J, leaving 4 bases unmatched. The CDR3 covers 15 residues. The sample taken for sequencing was peripheral blood. The sequence was collected from a woman in her 30s with acute or convalescent COVID-19. V usage is TRBV2 and J usage is TRBJ2-1, with TRBD2 matching 9 bases. CDR3 in amino acids: CASRGLAGSYNEQFF. For the CDR3, the DNA is TGTGCCAGCAGGGGACTAGCAGGGTCCTACAATGAGCAGTTCTTC.